The clone carrying this T cell receptor (beta chain) was seen ten or more times. As yet, its antigen is unknown. In the sort, naive CD8 T cells were defined as CD8+CD4-CCR7+CD45RA+. In TCRdb, the PCR reads were re-called with MiXCR into one record per CDR3 protein. The sample contains around 480,000 distinct CDR3 sequences, roughly 25% of which appear only once. The CDR3 totals 11 residues. The V end was cut by 10 bases, the J end by 6 bases, with 11 bases between. Germline values: CDR1 MNHNS, CDR2 SASEGT. The data derive from a study of molecular identifiers for immune sequencing clone quantification. Overall study results and limits: Effector cells kept over 99% of their molecules in clones above 20 RNA copies, while naive cells kept under 1% there.

This clonotype originated in a human donor in good health. Some libraries in this study had Jurkat cell RNA spiked in. V and J are TRBV6-1 and TRBJ2-3; D possibly corresponds to TRBD2 (5 bases). The sequencing sample was made of naive CD8+ T cells from blood, with Jurkat cell RNA spiked in. Subset meaning: FACS-sorted CD8+CD4-CCR7+CD45RA+ naive T cells. Here the CDR3 reads CATLTGDTQYF. The CDR3 DNA reads as TGTGCCACCTTAACGGGGGATACGCAGTATTTT.